Described below is a single T cell receptor (beta chain) sequence and its context. The antigen remains undetermined. Using immunoSEQ multiplex PCR, the repertoire was profiled, and TCRdb retains in-frame clones only, with some absent. The sample carries about 150,000 clones, 92% recorded once. The sample originates from a study of T cell responses to AZD1222 COVID-19 vaccine. Study context: Second doses at about 4 or about 12 weeks were pooled.

Germline CDR1 MDHEN, CDR2 SYDVKM. V was clipped by 6 bases and J by 3 bases, with 15 bases between them. The CDR3 length is 16 residues. Study observations and caveats: All repertoire sampling was performed exclusively after the peak T cell response.

The clonotype originates from an adult in good health. Sequenced material: peripheral blood, taken on day 0 of AZD1222 vaccination. This chain connects TRBV28 to TRBJ1-6, with D possibly being TRBD1 (5 bases). The chain's CDR3 is CASSTARGLYNSPLHF. For the CDR3, the DNA is TGTGCCAGCAGCACGGCCCGGGGCCTCTATAATTCACCCCTCCACTTT.